This entry is about one TCR beta chain. TCRdb processed the reads anew with MiXCR; each CDR3 protein has one entry. The table shows nearly 450,000 distinct CDR3 sequences, with around 32% occurring only once. The record originates from a study of T cell repertoires in cytomegalovirus infection. The V and J ends lost 6 bases and 4 bases respectively, with 6 bases between them. The CDR3 consists of 12 residues. CDR1 and CDR2 from the germline V gene are SNHLY and FYNNEI. The receptor was isolated from a human donor in good health (CMV status not recorded). Some clones in this sample may be carry-over from other donors' samples. The chain links TRBV2 to TRBJ2-2; D gene unclear. The sample taken for sequencing was PBMCs. The CDR3 DNA follows: TGTGCCAGCAGGGACCCCACCGGGGAGCTGTTTTTT. It encodes CASRDPTGELFF.